What follows are 23 T cell receptor beta chains derived from one specimen sequenced in a study of cytomegalovirus exposure and HLA in healthy donors (dated by TCRdb to about 2017). Library prep was done by the immunoSEQ multiplex PCR assay. For the multiplex PCR, a mixture combining 60 forward primers for TCR Vbeta segments and 13 reverse primers for TCR Jbeta segments was used. TCRdb took this table from immuneACCESS and kept in-frame rearrangements with V and J called. Such tables lack part of the clones; where checked against another copy, unresolved V genes explain under half of the gap, and the rest is unexplained. The sample contains approximately 150,000 clones, around 78% of them found a single time. The top ten clonotypes cover around 13% of the sample. Sequencing used PBMCs. The receptor set was obtained from a woman in her fifties or sixties in good health and CMV-seropositive.

The chain has TRBV6-4 and TRBJ1-6; TRBD1 is a possible D gene (5 bases). Germline values: CDR1 MRHNA, CDR2 SNTAGT. V was clipped by 5 bases and J by 10 bases, with 15 bases between them. This CDR3 region has 14 residues. The CDR3 DNA is TGTGCCAGCAGTAAGGGGTCTCTGGGATCACCCCTCCACTTT. It encodes CASSKGSLGSPLHF.

The CDR3 nucleotides are TGTGCCACCAGCACCACCCAGGGGGTGAGCACAGATACGCAGTATTTT. Amino acid sequence: CATSTTQGVSTDTQYF. V gene TRBV15 combines with J gene TRBJ2-3; 7 bases match TRBD1. The CDR3 has 16 amino acids. Trimming removed 4 bases from V and 0 bases from J; junction bases left unmatched: 7. Germline V CDR1 and CDR2: LNHNV, YYDKDF (reference sequence). The variable domain in full, with the rest retrieved from reference TRBV15 and TRBJ2-3, is DAMVIQNPRYQVTQFGKPVTLSCSQTLNHNVMYWYQQKSSQAPKLLFHYYDKDFNNEADTPDNFQSRRPNTSFCFLDIRSPGLGDTAMYLCATSTTQGVSTDTQYFGPGTRLTVL.

V and J are TRBV9 and TRBJ2-7; 10 positions match TRBD1. CDR1 is SGDLS and CDR2 is YYNGEE in the germline V gene. V lost 0 bases, J lost 4 bases, and 7 bases stayed unmatched. The length of the CDR3 is 16 residues. In DNA, the CDR3 is TGTGCCAGCAGCGTAGGGACGGGACAGGGGCCGTACGAGCAGTACTTC. This translates into CASSVGTGQGPYEQYF.

The chain employs TRBV6-1 and TRBJ2-1, with D possibly TRBD1 on 5 matching bases. Germline V gene data show CDR1 as MNHNS and CDR2 as SASEGT. The CDR3 covers 14 residues. V lost 8 bases and J 3 bases, leaving 14 bases between the germline ends. The DNA of the CDR3 is TGTGCCAGCGCGGACACCCCTCTCTACAATGAGCAGTTCTTC. This gives the protein CASADTPLYNEQFF.

Worth noting for this clone: Germline is not matched at one junction end, which may reflect a read error. The V gene is TRBV7-9, the J gene TRBJ1-1, with 8 bases fitting TRBD1. Germline V gives CDR1 SEHNR, CDR2 FQNEAQ (reference sequence). There are 11 residues in the CDR3. The CDR3 sequence: CSSSPTGEIFF. Written as DNA, the CDR3 is TGTTCCAGCAGCCCGACAGGGGAGATCTTCTTT.

The chain couples TRBV2 to TRBJ2-2, with TRBD1 matching 9 bases. The CDR3 covers 15 residues. V lost 6 bases and J lost 4; bases outside the gene matches: 6. Germline CDR1 reads SNHLY; CDR2 reads FYNNEI. As DNA, the CDR3 is TGTGCCAGCAGGGGGGGACAGGGCATCACCGGGGAGCTGTTTTTT. Residues: CASRGGQGITGELFF. Full variable domain (outside the CDR3, taken from reference TRBV2 and TRBJ2-2): EPEVTQTPSHQVTQMGQEVILRCVPISNHLYFYWYRQILGQKVEFLVSFYNNEISEKSEIFDDQFSVERPDGSNFTLKIRSTKLEDSAMYFCASRGGQGITGELFFGEGSRLTVL.

This clone was counted between two and nine times. J is TRBJ2-7 and V is TRBV30; 8 bases match TRBD1. Germline CDR1 is GTSNPN and CDR2 is SVGIG (reference sequence). Trimming took 1 base from V and 5 from J; bases not matched to a gene: 16. The CDR3 loop spans 17 amino acids. As DNA, the CDR3 is TGTGCCTGGAGTGCAACTACCGGGACAGGAAGTTTCCACGAGCAGTACTTC. Protein: CAWSATTGTGSFHEQYF.

This clone has more than one count but fewer than ten. The V gene is TRBV27, the J gene TRBJ1-1; D possibly corresponds to TRBD1 (6 bases). This CDR3 region has 14 residues. Germline loops: CDR1 MNHEY, CDR2 SMNVEV (reference sequence). The ends were cut back, 1 base at V and 5 bases at J, with 11 bases in the middle. The CDR3 protein is CASSLWGRGTEAFF. CDR3 nucleotide sequence: TGTGCCAGCAGTTTATGGGGGAGGGGGACTGAAGCTTTCTTT.

Comment on this clone: A read error may produce the germline difference seen at one junction end. CDR3 loop: CASSEVAVNYDYTF. Written as DNA, the CDR3 is TGTGCCAGCAGCGAGGTGGCGGTGAACTATGACTACACCTTC. V and J are TRBV7-9 and TRBJ1-2, with D hard to call. Germline CDR1 SEHNR, CDR2 FQNEAQ (reference sequence). The CDR3 runs to 14 residues.

The chain has TRBV29-1 and TRBJ1-3; 9 nucleotides match TRBD1. CDR1 is SQVTM and CDR2 is ANQGSEA in the germline V gene. The ends lost 3 bases at V and 4 bases at J; junction bases unmatched: 7. This CDR3 has 15 residues. CDR3 residues: CSVEGQGGRGNTIYF. Here the CDR3 DNA reads TGCAGCGTTGAGGGACAGGGCGGCCGCGGAAACACCATATATTTT.

The table lists this clone with a few counts. The CDR3 nucleotides read TGTGCCTGGAGTGTGCAGGGGACATACGAGCAGTACTTC. Translation gives CAWSVQGTYEQYF. The V and J genes are TRBV30 and TRBJ2-7; tentatively, D is TRBD1 (6 bases). Trimming took off 0 bases at V and 4 bases at J, with 10 bases between the two ends. CDR1 and CDR2 from the germline V gene are GTSNPN and SVGIG (reference sequence). The CDR3 length is 13 residues.

J is TRBJ1-1 and V is TRBV5-1, with D hard to call. This CDR3 is 15 amino acids long. Germline V gene lookup returns CDR1 SGHRS and CDR2 YFSETQ. V was trimmed by 3 bases and J by 5 bases, leaving 17 bases between them. The CDR3 protein is CASSSLETGRTEAFF. CDR3 coding DNA: TGCGCCAGCAGCTCATTGGAGACGGGTCGGACTGAAGCTTTCTTT.

In DNA, the CDR3 is TGTGCCAGTAGTATGTTGAGGGGGCGCGGGAATAATTCACCCCTCCACTTT. Amino acids: CASSMLRGRGNNSPLHF. The gene calls are TRBV19 and TRBJ1-6; TRBD1 aligns across 7 bases. The V segment lost 3 bases and the J segment 5 bases; nucleotides outside the gene matches: 10. Germline CDR1 is LNHDA and CDR2 is SQIVND (reference sequence). This CDR3 region has 17 residues. The full variable domain, its missing parts supplied by reference TRBV19 and TRBJ1-6, is DGGITQSPKYLFRKEGQNVTLSCEQNLNHDAMYWYRQDPGQGLRLIYYSQIVNDFQKGDIAEGYSVSREKKESFPLTVTSAQKNPTAFYLCASSMLRGRGNNSPLHFGNGTRLTVT.

The count of this clone is one. V gene TRBV7-7 combines with J gene TRBJ1-1; D is perhaps TRBD1 (5 bases). Germline V gene sequence: CDR1 SSHAT, CDR2 FNYEAQ (reference sequence). Between the trimmed V and J ends, which lost 2 bases and 4 bases, there was a span of 8 bases. CDR3 length: 13 amino acids. CDR3 amino acids: CASSLSRATEAFF. CDR3 DNA sequence: TGTGCCAGCAGCTTAAGCAGGGCCACTGAAGCTTTCTTT.

The chain couples TRBV13 to TRBJ2-1; 8 bases fit TRBD2. Germline CDR1 PRHDT, CDR2 FYEKMQ (reference sequence). CDR3 length: 15 residues. Unmatched junction bases numbered 6, after V lost 2 bases and J lost 6 bases. The CDR3 nucleotides read TGTGCCAGCAGCTTACTCGGGGGGGGAAGCAATGAGCAGTTCTTC. Translated, it gives CASSLLGGGSNEQFF.

This chain connects TRBV18 to TRBJ1-2, with TRBD1 identical over 7 bases. Germline V gene lookup returns CDR1 KGHSH and CDR2 LQKENI. V shed 2 bases and J 3 bases; nucleotides not matched to a gene: 6. The CDR3 runs 15 residues. The CDR3 loop reads CASSPKGGVDYGYTF. The CDR3 DNA reads as TGTGCCAGCTCACCAAAAGGGGGCGTCGACTATGGCTACACCTTC.

This clone was seen a few times. J is TRBJ2-7 and V is TRBV27; D possibly corresponds to TRBD1 (6 bases). Germline loops: CDR1 MNHEY, CDR2 SMNVEV (reference sequence). V shed 5 bases and J shed 0 bases, with 14 bases lying between them. This CDR3 has 15 amino acids. In DNA form, the CDR3 reads TGTGCCAGCAGTAGGGGTGACAGGCCCTCCTACGAGCAGTACTTC. This gives the protein CASSRGDRPSYEQYF.

This clone appeared a few times. The chain uses TRBV19 and TRBJ2-5, with 10 bases identical to TRBD1. Germline loops: CDR1 LNHDA, CDR2 SQIVND (reference sequence). Trimming took 8 bases from V and 5 from J; bases not matched to a gene: 5. The CDR3 covers 13 residues. Written as DNA, the CDR3 is TGTGCCAGTCTGGGACAGGGGATGGAGACCCAGTACTTC. This codes for CASLGQGMETQYF. Based on the CDR3 plus reference TRBV19 and TRBJ2-5, the full variable domain is DGGITQSPKYLFRKEGQNVTLSCEQNLNHDAMYWYRQDPGQGLRLIYYSQIVNDFQKGDIAEGYSVSREKKESFPLTVTSAQKNPTAFYLCASLGQGMETQYFGPGTRLLVL.

As to this clone: A read error may produce the germline difference seen at one junction end. The sample carries other DNA sequences with the same CDR3. This chain joins TRBV27 and TRBJ1-1; 8 positions agree with TRBD1. Germline CDR1 is MNHEY and CDR2 is SMNVEV (reference sequence). CDR3 length: 14 amino acids. CDR3 residues: CASSLGQVGTEAFF. CDR3 sequence (DNA): TGTGCCAGCAGCTTGGGACAGGTTGGCACTGAGGCTTTCTTT.

This clone was recorded a few times. The V and J genes are TRBV30 and TRBJ1-1; D call uncertain. Trimming shortened V by 0 bases and J by 1 base, and 15 bases separated the two germline ends. The CDR3 totals 16 residues. CDR1 GTSNPN and CDR2 SVGIG come from the germline V gene (reference sequence). Written as DNA, the CDR3 is TGTGCCTGGAGTGTATTTTCGGGGAGTCGGAACACTGAAGCTTTCTTT. Its translation: CAWSVFSGSRNTEAFF.

For the CDR3, the DNA is TGTGCCAGCAGCCAACAGGGAAATCAGCCCCAGCATTTT. Its translation: CASSQQGNQPQHF. The chain links TRBV11-1 to TRBJ1-5, with D tentatively TRBD1 (6 bases). The CDR3 consists of 13 residues. CDR1 and CDR2 (germline): SGHAT, FQDESV (reference sequence). V lost 5 bases and J 4 bases, leaving 9 bases between the germline ends.

The table lists this clone with many counts. V gene TRBV2 combines with J gene TRBJ2-7; 9 nucleotides line up with TRBD1. There are 14 residues in the CDR3. The germline gives CDR1 SNHLY, CDR2 FYNNEI. The V segment lost 7 bases and the J segment 5 bases; nucleotides outside the gene matches: 9. The CDR3 spells CASNIGQGRNEQYF. CDR3 nucleotide sequence: TGTGCCAGCAATATCGGACAGGGGCGGAACGAGCAGTACTTC.

This clone was counted between two and nine times. The rearrangement joins TRBV6-5 to TRBJ2-5; a weak D match, TRBD2 (5 bases). The V gene lost 0 bases and the J gene lost 4 bases, with 6 bases spanning the gap. The germline CDR1 and CDR2 sequences are MNHEY and SVGAGI. There are 13 residues in the CDR3. The CDR3 loop is CASSYSRAETQYF. The CDR3 nucleotides read TGTGCCAGCAGTTACTCGCGGGCAGAGACCCAGTACTTC.